The rows below give T cell receptor beta chains drawn from one sample of a study of blood T cells in healthy people across ages. One entry per CDR3 protein, called by TCRdb with MiXCR from the 5' RACE reads. The sample holds roughly 1,500,000 distinct CDR3 sequences, around 35% seen once. The sample consisted of blood. The receptors here all came from a woman in her thirties in good health. CDR3s include the opening cysteine and the closing phenylalanine or tryptophan. Each record gives: J gene, V gene, clone size, D gene, CDR3 protein, CDR3 DNA. The D gene is left open where the match is weak. Clone sizes are given selectively: once, few, many, or a class where the clone is expanded.

>TRBJ1-6|TRBV2|-|-
CVSSKAGGDSPLHF
TGTGTCAGCAGTAAAGCGGGGGGAGATTCACCCCTCCACTTT
>TRBJ1-2|TRBV4-1|-|-
CASSLLQGSINYGYTF
TGCGCCAGCAGCCTCTTGCAAGGTTCGATCAATTATGGCTACACCTTC
>TRBJ2-5|TRBV27|few|TRBD1
CASSLTQGAGWETQYF
TGTGCCAGCAGTTTGACACAGGGGGCTGGGTGGGAGACCCAGTACTTC
>TRBJ2-5|TRBV6-1|-|TRBD1
CASNRPGQLLGETQYF
TGTGCCAGCAATAGGCCGGGACAGCTCTTAGGGGAGACCCAGTACTTC
>TRBJ1-1|TRBV7-8|few|-
CASSLIQGQEAFF
TGTGCCAGCAGCTTAATCCAGGGCCAGGAAGCTTTCTTT
>TRBJ1-1|TRBV20-1|many|-
CSARVGGQQNTEAFF
TGCAGTGCTAGAGTGGGCGGGCAGCAGAACACTGAAGCTTTCTTT
>TRBJ2-1|TRBV7-8|-|-
CASRARGDPKHNEQFF
TGTGCCAGCAGGGCAAGGGGCGATCCGAAACATAATGAGCAGTTCTTC
>TRBJ1-2|TRBV6-5|-|-
CASSSRAVGYTF
TGTGCCAGCAGTTCCCGGGCGGTTGGCTACACCTTC
>TRBJ2-5|TRBV15|few|-
CATSSSEGSIQETQYF
TGTGCCACCAGCTCATCAGAGGGGTCGATTCAAGAGACCCAGTACTTC
>TRBJ1-1|TRBV20-1|few|-
CSARAGYLNTEAFF
TGCAGTGCTAGAGCGGGCTATTTGAACACTGAAGCTTTCTTT
>TRBJ1-2|TRBV6-6|few|-
CASSYSQPTNYGYTF
TGTGCCAGCAGTTACTCGCAACCGACTAACTATGGCTACACCTTC
>TRBJ2-1|TRBV20-1|-|TRBD2
CSASGTSGKISEQFF
TGCAGTGCTTCGGGGACTAGCGGGAAGATTAGTGAGCAGTTCTTC
>TRBJ2-7|TRBV5-1|-|-
CASSLFGSGYSYEQYF
TGCGCCAGCAGCTTGTTTGGGTCAGGCTACTCCTACGAGCAGTACTTC
>TRBJ2-1|TRBV5-1|-|-
CASSLAEGSGYNEQFF
TGCGCCAGCAGCTTGGCCGAGGGTAGCGGATACAATGAGCAGTTCTTC
>TRBJ1-2|TRBV5-1|few|TRBD1
CASSLEDRGLFGYTF
TGCGCCAGCAGCTTAGAGGACAGGGGCCTATTTGGCTACACCTTC
>TRBJ2-3|TRBV20-1|few|-
CSARSGNKGDTQYF
TGCAGTGCTAGAAGTGGGAATAAGGGAGATACGCAGTATTTT
>TRBJ2-5|TRBV7-2|many|TRBD2
CASSSLAGPQETQYF
TGTGCCAGCAGTTCCTTAGCGGGGCCCCAAGAGACCCAGTACTTC
>TRBJ2-5|TRBV24-1|-|TRBD2
CATSDLTTTRGGHFQETQYF
TGTGCCACCAGTGATTTGACTACTACACGGGGGGGACACTTTCAAGAGACCCAGTACTTC
>TRBJ2-1|TRBV20-1|-|-
CSAHLPGLLYNEQFF
TGCAGTGCCCACCTCCCGGGACTTCTATACAATGAGCAGTTCTTC
>TRBJ2-1|TRBV27|-|TRBD2
CASSLLASGAGEQFF
TGTGCCAGCAGTTTACTCGCTAGCGGGGCGGGTGAGCAGTTCTTC
>TRBJ2-7|TRBV29-1|many|-
CSVPLTGHSYEQYF
TGCAGCGTTCCCCTTACAGGGCACTCCTACGAGCAGTACTTC
>TRBJ2-3|TRBV20-1|-|TRBD1
CSARSGQGADPQLDTQYF
TGCAGTGCTAGATCCGGACAGGGGGCCGACCCCCAACTGGATACGCAGTATTTT
>TRBJ2-1|TRBV6-5|few|TRBD1
CASSYSAGQDYNEQFF
TGTGCCAGCAGTTATTCCGCTGGACAGGACTACAATGAGCAGTTCTTC
>TRBJ2-5|TRBV5-1|few|TRBD2
CASRLNAGREETQYF
TGCGCCAGCCGGCTTAATGCCGGGAGGGAAGAGACCCAGTACTTC
>TRBJ1-6|TRBV20-1|-|-
CSARDEAGRGTLHF
TGCAGTGCTAGAGATGAGGCGGGGAGGGGAACCCTCCACTTT
>TRBJ2-1|TRBV27|many|TRBD2
CASSPTSGSHYEQFF
TGTGCCAGCAGCCCCACTAGCGGGTCACACTATGAGCAGTTCTTC
>TRBJ1-2|TRBV20-1|few|-
CSARDPARSGYGYTF
TGCAGTGCTAGAGATCCCGCCAGGTCCGGCTATGGCTACACCTTC
>TRBJ1-6|TRBV7-9|few|TRBD1
CASSLPDRGPGSPLHF
TGTGCCAGCAGCTTACCAGACAGGGGCCCAGGTTCACCCCTCCACTTT
>TRBJ1-1|TRBV14|few|-
CAGGKGTTEAFF
TGTGCCGGCGGAAAGGGGACAACTGAAGCTTTCTTT
>TRBJ2-1|TRBV6-2/TRBV6-3|few|TRBD2
CASSYSWRGGLGNEQFF
TGTGCCAGCAGTTACTCGTGGCGGGGGGGCCTTGGGAATGAGCAGTTCTTC
>TRBJ1-5|TRBV28|few|-
CASKLGRGQPQHF
TGTGCCAGCAAGCTAGGACGAGGGCAGCCCCAGCATTTT
>TRBJ2-2|TRBV18|-|-
CASSLSDIGNTGELFF
TGTGCCAGCTCACTCTCGGACATTGGAAACACCGGGGAGCTGTTTTTT
>TRBJ2-7|TRBV7-8|-|TRBD2
CASSRTRGLGFWYEQYF
TGTGCCAGCAGCCGTACTCGGGGACTAGGGTTTTGGTACGAGCAGTACTTC
>TRBJ2-6|TRBV5-1|-|-
CASSLWAGTGANVLTF
TGCGCCAGCAGCTTGTGGGCAGGGACTGGGGCCAACGTCCTGACTTTC
>TRBJ2-5|TRBV6-2/TRBV6-3|few|-
CASSPPGPPQETQYF
TGTGCCAGCAGTCCCCCCGGTCCGCCACAAGAGACCCAGTACTTC
>TRBJ2-2|TRBV6-5|few|-
CASSYPGLGELFF
TGTGCCAGCAGTTACCCTGGACTCGGGGAGCTGTTTTTT
>TRBJ1-1|TRBV3-1|-|-
CASSPVGGNTEAFF
TGTGCCAGCAGCCCGGTGGGGGGGAACACTGAAGCTTTCTTT
>TRBJ2-6|TRBV12-3/TRBV12-4|few|TRBD1
CASRPGTGATKSSGANVLTF
TGTGCCAGCAGACCTGGGACAGGGGCTACTAAGAGCTCTGGGGCCAACGTCCTGACTTTC
>TRBJ2-1|TRBV5-6|few|-
CASSLSGLPSYNEQFF
TGTGCCAGCAGCTTATCAGGACTACCCTCCTACAATGAGCAGTTCTTC
>TRBJ2-2|TRBV12-5|few|-
CASGEGQMNTGELFF
TGTGCTAGTGGTGAAGGACAGATGAACACCGGGGAGCTGTTTTTT
>TRBJ1-1|TRBV12-3/TRBV12-4|-|TRBD1
CASSFGTGEEDTEAFF
TGTGCCAGCAGTTTCGGGACAGGGGAGGAGGACACTGAAGCTTTCTTT
>TRBJ2-7|TRBV7-3|-|-
CASSLRGGPQYEQYF
TGTGCCAGCAGCTTACGTGGCGGGCCCCAGTACGAGCAGTACTTC
>TRBJ2-7|TRBV27|-|-
CASSPRAVRPNYEQYF
TGTGCCAGCAGCCCCCGTGCCGTGAGACCCAACTACGAGCAGTACTTC
>TRBJ2-7|TRBV20-1|-|-
CSARDHRGTPYEQYF
TGCAGTGCTAGAGATCACCGCGGGACCCCCTACGAGCAGTACTTC
>TRBJ2-1|TRBV20-1|few|TRBD2
CSARYHSTSGIYNEQFF
TGCAGTGCTAGATATCACTCGACTAGCGGGATCTACAATGAGCAGTTCTTC
>TRBJ2-3|TRBV5-6|-|-
CASSLGASSGDTQYF
TGTGCCAGCAGCTTGGGAGCTAGCAGTGGAGATACGCAGTATTTT
>TRBJ2-2|TRBV10-3|few|-
CAISGPNTGELFF
TGTGCCATCAGTGGGCCTAACACCGGGGAGCTGTTTTTT
>TRBJ2-1|TRBV20-1|-|TRBD2
CSADSGEAYNEQFF
TGCAGTGCTGATAGCGGGGAGGCCTACAATGAGCAGTTCTTC
>TRBJ2-1|TRBV12-5|-|TRBD2
CASGLVPSGGSYNEQFF
TGTGCTAGTGGTTTGGTACCGAGCGGGGGGTCTTACAATGAGCAGTTCTTC
>TRBJ2-1|TRBV20-1|-|TRBD1
CSAGTRAGGFYNEQFF
TGCAGTGCTGGGACACGGGCAGGGGGATTCTACAATGAGCAGTTCTTC
>TRBJ2-4|TRBV7-2|few|-
CASSLGLARGKQYF
TGTGCCAGCAGCTTAGGGCTAGCCCGCGGCAAGCAGTACTTC
>TRBJ2-3|TRBV4-1|few|TRBD2
CVSSQAGFGGVGTDTQYF
TGCGTCAGCAGCCAAGCTGGTTTTGGGGGGGTCGGCACAGATACGCAGTATTTT
>TRBJ1-2|TRBV7-2|-|TRBD1
CASSLDFQGDNGYTF
TGTGCCAGCAGCTTAGACTTCCAGGGGGATAATGGCTACACCTTC
>TRBJ1-2|TRBV28|-|-
CASSFPRYGNPVGGYTF
TGTGCCAGCAGTTTCCCCCGATATGGAAACCCCGTCGGTGGCTACACCTTC
>TRBJ2-1|TRBV5-1|few|TRBD1
CASSKTGVSYNEQFF
TGCGCCAGCAGTAAAACAGGGGTCTCCTACAATGAGCAGTTCTTC